This passage covers 17 T cell receptor beta chains from one sample sequenced in a study of OX40 agonist ivuxolimab in advanced cancers. TCRdb's table, derived via immunoSEQ multiplex PCR, lists solely in-frame clones and lacks some. The data show about 36,000 clones, around 84% seen once. The sequences come from CD4+ or CD8+ T cells sorted from blood, collected in a trial of the OX40 agonist ivuxolimab. The receptors stem from an adult with an advanced solid tumor such as melanoma, head and neck, liver or kidney cancer.

This clone was counted between two and nine times. The gene calls are TRBV15 and TRBJ2-1; no clear D gene. Trimming took off 5 bases at V and 4 bases at J, with 9 bases between the two ends. Germline V gene lookup returns CDR1 LNHNV and CDR2 YYDKDF (reference sequence). This CDR3 spans 13 amino acids. The CDR3 DNA is TGTGCCACCAGCGGGGTAGGGTACAATGAGCAGTTCTTC. It is translated as CATSGVGYNEQFF.

V is TRBV29-1 and J is TRBJ2-5, with 9 positions matching TRBD1. CDR3 size: 13 residues. The V gene end was trimmed by 2 bases and the J gene end by 5 bases; junction bases not matched to a gene: 3. CDR1 is SQVTM, CDR2 ANQGSEA, per germline. In DNA, the CDR3 is TGCAGCGTTGAAAACAGGGGGCTGGAGACCCAGTACTTC. It encodes CSVENRGLETQYF.

The rearrangement uses TRBV19 and TRBJ2-1, with a weak D call TRBD2 (5 bases). Germline V lookup: CDR1 LNHDA, CDR2 SQIVND (reference sequence). Trimming stripped 5 bases from V and 0 bases from J, with 14 bases between. CDR3 length: 16 amino acids. The DNA for the CDR3 is TGTGCCAGTAGTTCCCTTGGAGGTCGCTCCTACAATGAGCAGTTCTTC. This codes for CASSSLGGRSYNEQFF.

The chain is built from TRBV28 and TRBJ2-3; 8 bases are shared with TRBD1. The CDR3 has 15 amino acids. V lost 5 bases to trimming and J lost 3 bases; unmatched junction nucleotides: 7. Germline lookup yields CDR1 MDHEN and CDR2 SYDVKM. CDR3 residues: CASSTRQGRTDTQYF. CDR3 nucleotide sequence: TGTGCCAGCAGTACTAGACAGGGGAGGACAGATACGCAGTATTTT.

This chain links TRBV15 with TRBJ2-2; tentatively, D is TRBD1 (5 bases). Germline-derived CDR1 and CDR2 are LNHNV and YYDKDF (reference sequence). V shed 4 bases and J shed 0 bases, with 9 bases lying between them. The CDR3 sequence is 15 residues long. CDR3 DNA: TGTGCCACCAGCAAAGCGACAGCGAACACCGGGGAGCTGTTTTTT. Its protein product is CATSKATANTGELFF.

V usage is TRBV6-6 and J usage is TRBJ1-1, with no clear D. CDR3 length equals 14 residues. Looked up from germline, CDR1 is MNHNY and CDR2 is SVGAGI (reference sequence). The V gene lost 4 bases and the J gene lost 1 base, with 10 bases spanning the gap. Written as DNA, the CDR3 is TGTGCCAGCAGTTTGACAACTAAGAACACTGAAGCTTTCTTT. Translating gives CASSLTTKNTEAFF.

This chain joins TRBV14 and TRBJ2-1; 9 bases map to TRBD2. After removal of 5 bases from V and 6 bases from J, the junction contained 23 bases not matched to a gene. Germline V lookup: CDR1 SGHDN, CDR2 FVKESK. The CDR3 extends over 20 amino acids. CDR3 sequence: CASSGDFSGRVQRGGNEQFF. The CDR3 nucleotides read TGTGCCAGCAGCGGGGATTTTAGCGGGAGAGTTCAAAGAGGGGGCAATGAGCAGTTCTTC.

A single count supports this clone. This chain joins TRBV7-8 and TRBJ2-2, with 15 positions matching TRBD2. V dropped 4 bases and J dropped 3; count of bases not matched to a gene: 15. The CDR3 has 21 residues. Germline V lookup: CDR1 SGHVS, CDR2 FQNEAQ. The CDR3: CASSSPSGGLAGGVDTGELFF. The CDR3 DNA is TGTGCCAGCAGCTCCCCTTCCGGGGGACTAGCGGGAGGAGTAGACACCGGGGAGCTGTTTTTT.

The chain recombines TRBV6-6 with TRBJ1-2; TRBD1 is a possible D gene (5 bases). The CDR3 consists of 14 residues. Germline values: CDR1 MNHNY, CDR2 SVGAGI (reference sequence). The ends were cut back, 2 bases at V and 1 base at J, with 8 bases in the middle. CDR3 loop: CASSYATDNYGYTF. The CDR3, as DNA: TGTGCCAGCAGTTACGCGACAGATAACTATGGCTACACCTTC.

The chain carries TRBV6-5 and TRBJ1-1; D not resolved. CDR3 length: 15 amino acids. The germline gives CDR1 MNHEY, CDR2 SVGAGI. V lost 4 bases and J lost 0, with 12 bases in between. The CDR3 here is CASSFLTRMNTEAFF. The CDR3 bases are TGTGCCAGCAGTTTTTTGACAAGAATGAACACTGAAGCTTTCTTT.

V and J are TRBV19 and TRBJ2-7; 7 bases are a match to TRBD2. V lost 6 bases, J lost 3 bases, and 5 bases stayed unmatched. The CDR3 extends over 13 amino acids. From germline, CDR1 is LNHDA and CDR2 SQIVND (reference sequence). The CDR3 DNA reads TGTGCCAGTAGCCCGGGGAGGGACTACGAGCAGTACTTC. Translated: CASSPGRDYEQYF.

V is TRBV10-3 and J is TRBJ1-3; D may be TRBD1 (6 bases). CDR1 is ENHRY and CDR2 is SYGVKD in the germline V gene. The length of the CDR3 is 14 residues. Trimming shortened V by 6 bases and J by 1 base, and 10 bases separated the two germline ends. CDR3 protein: CAIRPQGSGNTIYF. The CDR3, as DNA: TGTGCCATCAGACCACAGGGATCTGGAAACACCATATATTTT.

The rearrangement joins TRBV5-8 to TRBJ1-5; D ambiguous. Germline CDR1 is SGHTS and CDR2 is YDEGEE. This CDR3 comprises 14 residues. V was shortened by 4 bases and J by 1 base, with 9 bases between the two germline ends. This chain's CDR3 is CASSVERSNQPQHF. The CDR3 bases are TGTGCCAGCAGCGTTGAGAGAAGCAATCAGCCCCAGCATTTT.

The V and J genes are TRBV6-6 and TRBJ2-7, with 9 bases fitting TRBD1. CDR1 MNHNY and CDR2 SVGAGI come from the germline V gene (reference sequence). The CDR3 is 12 residues long. With V trimmed by 8 bases and J by 4 bases, 3 bases remained unmatched. CDR3 sequence reads: CASSDRGYEQYF. CDR3 in DNA: TGTGCCAGCTCGGACAGGGGTTACGAGCAGTACTTC.

The rearrangement uses TRBV6-1 and TRBJ1-6; no clear D gene. The germline CDR1 and CDR2 sequences are MNHNS and SASEGT. There are 13 residues in the CDR3. The V gene lost 10 bases and the J gene lost 11 bases, with 18 bases spanning the gap. CDR3: CAINRTPGAPLHF. CDR3 DNA: TGTGCCATTAACCGGACCCCCGGTGCACCCCTCCACTTT.

This chain connects TRBV5-1 to TRBJ2-7; 8 bases fit TRBD1. The CDR3 contains 17 residues. The germline gives CDR1 SGHRS, CDR2 YFSETQ. V lost 5 bases, J lost 4 bases, and 17 bases stayed unmatched. CDR3 DNA: TGCGCCAGCAGTCTCCTACCCCCCGGGACAGGAGCTTACGAGCAGTACTTC. Amino acids: CASSLLPPGTGAYEQYF.

The chain is built from TRBV28 and TRBJ2-1; 9 bases line up with TRBD1. Germline loops: CDR1 MDHEN, CDR2 SYDVKM. The CDR3 loop spans 15 amino acids. V was clipped by 9 bases and J by 10 bases; unmatched bases: 16. CDR3 sequence reads: CASSPRDRASREQFF. The CDR3 nucleotides read TGTGCCAGTTCTCCCCGGGACAGGGCTTCTAGAGAGCAGTTCTTC. Combining the CDR3 with reference TRBV28 and TRBJ2-1 gives the whole variable domain DVKVTQSSRYLVKRTGEKVFLECVQDMDHENMFWYRQDPGLGLRLIYFSYDVKMKEKGDIPEGYSVSREKKERFSLILESASTNQTSMYLCASSPRDRASREQFFGPGTRLTVL.